These T cell receptor beta chains were read from a single sample in a study of T cells of healthy individuals. TCRdb used MiXCR to reprocess the 5' RACE reads, holding one entry per CDR3 protein. The sample lists about 96,000 distinct CDR3 sequences, under 20% occurring once. The source is a human donor in good health. The conserved cysteine and the conserved F or W are not part of the CDR3 here.

13,TRBV15,TRBJ2-5,ATSRDLSIGETQY
12,TRBV27,TRBJ2-3,ASSSRTPTDTQY
11,TRBV12-3/TRBV12-4,TRBJ1-1,ASWAGASTEAF
12,TRBV20-1,TRBJ2-1,SAETGTDYNEQF
14,TRBV6-2/TRBV6-3,TRBJ2-1,ASSTIGTGRRNEQF
11,TRBV7-9,TRBJ2-7,ASSFPSGYEQY
14,TRBV4-1,TRBJ1-5,ASSQGLAGGDQPQH
13,TRBV5-1,TRBJ2-5,ASSLGMEPNGAQY
9,TRBV10-3,TRBJ2-7,AIRAGGEQY
13,TRBV5-1,TRBJ2-7,ASSLPREGAYEQY